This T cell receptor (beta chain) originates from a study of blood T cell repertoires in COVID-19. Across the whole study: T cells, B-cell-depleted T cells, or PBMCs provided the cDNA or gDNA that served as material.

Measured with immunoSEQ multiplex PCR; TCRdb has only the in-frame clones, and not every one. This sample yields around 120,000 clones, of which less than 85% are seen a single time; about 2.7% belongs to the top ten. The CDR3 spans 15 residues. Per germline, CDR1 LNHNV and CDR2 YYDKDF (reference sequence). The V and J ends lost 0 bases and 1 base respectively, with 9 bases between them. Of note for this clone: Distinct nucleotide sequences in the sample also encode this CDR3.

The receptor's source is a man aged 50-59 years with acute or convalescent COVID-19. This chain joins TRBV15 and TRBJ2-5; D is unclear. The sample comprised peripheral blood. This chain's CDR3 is CATSRDPNSQETQYF. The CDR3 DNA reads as TGTGCCACCAGCAGAGATCCGAACAGCCAAGAGACCCAGTACTTC.